This T cell receptor beta chain is drawn from a study of T cell repertoires in cytomegalovirus infection (dated 2019 in TCRdb). Describing the broader study: Donor HLA type was relevant to the analysis, because carriage of CMV infection together with the matching HLA type was indicated by public TCR beta signatures. The investigation overall reported the following: In both this cohort and an independent cohort of some 350 donors, the cumulative frequency of public TCR beta family members distinguished carriers of CMV infection plus the relevant HLA type. The ex vivo response was dominated by HLA-C-restricted CMV-specific TCR beta clonotypes, which also provided the single most frequent clonotype in two of eight donors.

The instrument given in TCRdb is Illumina HiSeq 1500. TCRdb cleaned the public reads at Q25 with fastp, built clones with MiXCR and kept in-frame beta chains. Each entry is one CDR3 protein sequence, shown with its most common DNA and genes. The sample profile shows about 68,000 distinct CDR3 sequences; approximately 24% of them were found once. The top ten hold 79% of the sample. Remarks on this clonotype: No antigen is known for it. No clone much larger than this one lies a single base away; base qualities are absent.

The sample was PBMCs, sequenced either directly or after in vitro stimulation (not recorded which). This receptor was identified in a human donor in good health (CMV status not recorded). Some clones in this sample may be carry-over from other donors' samples.

The DNA sequence is TGCGCCAGCACCAGGGGCGGCGGGGATGAAAAACTGTTTTTT. The encoded protein is CASTRGGGDEKLFF. Here the chain combines TRBV5-1 and TRBJ1-4; the D region possibly corresponds to TRBD1 (6 bases align). Per the germline V gene, SGHRS is the CDR1 and YFSETQ is the CDR2. The CDR3, from cysteine to phenylalanine, totals 14 residues. The kept DNA is CDR3 alone, 42 bases in frame from the first base. At the junction V is shortened by 6 bases and J by 6 bases, with 15 bases in between.